The 26 T cell receptor beta chains given below trace back to one sample, sequenced in a study of blood T cell repertoires in COVID-19. Profiled with immunoSEQ multiplex PCR; TCRdb holds only in-frame clones, not every one. The sample holds approximately 83,000 clones, approximately 80% seen once. Sequencing used peripheral blood. The receptors come from an elderly woman with acute or convalescent COVID-19.

The sample holds one count of this clone. The chain joins TRBV7-2 to TRBJ1-1, with D uncertain. The CDR3 loop spans 13 amino acids. V was clipped by 5 bases and J by 1 base, with 8 bases between them. Germline CDR1 is SGHTA and CDR2 is FQGNSA. CDR3 in DNA: TGTGCCAGCAGCCGGGAAAGGAACACTGAAGCTTTCTTT. Encoded protein: CASSRERNTEAFF.

The chain couples TRBV4-2 to TRBJ2-1, with a tentative D call TRBD1 (6 bases). This CDR3 is 16 amino acids long. The V end was cut by 3 bases, the J end by 5 bases, with 17 bases between. The germline V gene encodes CDR1 LGHNA and CDR2 YNFKEQ. The CDR3 DNA reads TGTGCCAGCAGCCACCAGGGGACCGGGAAAAACAATGAGCAGTTCTTC. Protein: CASSHQGTGKNNEQFF.

Worth noting for this clone: The junction does not match germline at one end; this may be a read error. The chain carries TRBV15 and TRBJ2-1, with 10 bases lining up with TRBD2. Germline CDR1 is LNHNV and CDR2 is YYDKDF (reference sequence). The CDR3 totals 15 residues. The CDR3: CATSREIGLAGVQVF. The CDR3 region has the DNA TGTGCCACCAGCAGAGAGATAGGGCTAGCGGGGGTCCAGGTCTTC. Variable domain in full (rest from reference TRBV15 and TRBJ2-1): DAMVIQNPRYQVTQFGKPVTLSCSQTLNHNVMYWYQQKSSQAPKLLFHYYDKDFNNEADTPDNFQSRRPNTSFCFLDIRSPGLGDTAMYLCATSREIGLAGVQVFGPGTRLTVL.

This clone was seen only once. The V gene is TRBV5-1, the J gene TRBJ2-7; 9 positions agree with TRBD1. CDR3 length: 15 residues. Germline V gives CDR1 SGHRS, CDR2 YFSETQ. With V trimmed by 3 bases and J by 6 bases, 10 bases remained unmatched. The CDR3 DNA is TGCGCCAGCAGCTGGGACATCGGGACAGGGTCCGAGCAGTACTTC. This sequence encodes CASSWDIGTGSEQYF.

The V call is TRBV11-2, the J call TRBJ2-3; D gene ambiguous. CDR3 size: 14 residues. The germline V gene encodes CDR1 SGHAT and CDR2 FQNNGV. V shed 0 bases and J shed 2 bases, with 6 bases lying between them. CDR3 region: CASSLDRYTDTQYF. CDR3 bases: TGTGCCAGCAGCTTAGATAGATACACAGATACGCAGTATTTT.

The CDR3 loop is CAILQRVEQYF. The CDR3 coding sequence is TGCGCCATCCTGCAGCGGGTCGAGCAGTACTTC. The genes are TRBV10-1 and TRBJ2-7; D may be TRBD2 (6 bases). Trimming took off 10 bases at V and 6 bases at J, with 13 bases between the two ends. CDR3 length: 11 amino acids. Germline CDR1 reads WNHNN; CDR2 reads SYGVQD (reference sequence).

This chain connects TRBV7-3 to TRBJ2-3; D perhaps matches TRBD2 (6 bases). There are 16 residues in the CDR3. Germline assignment: CDR1 SGHTA and CDR2 FQGTGA. V was pared by 2 bases and J by 1 base, with 13 bases between. The CDR3: CASSLSSGGGTDTQYF. CDR3 coding DNA: TGTGCCAGCAGCTTATCGTCAGGAGGGGGCACAGATACGCAGTATTTT.

The chain carries TRBV5-8 and TRBJ2-5; 11 bases line up with TRBD2. The trim removed 4 bases at V and 4 bases at J, leaving 3 bases unmatched. The germline CDR1 and CDR2 sequences are SGHTS and YDEGEE. The CDR3 extends over 14 amino acids. The CDR3 reads CASSQGLAGETQYF. The CDR3 DNA reads as TGTGCCAGCAGCCAAGGACTAGCGGGAGAGACCCAGTACTTC.

The chain is built from TRBV7-9 and TRBJ2-5; 7 bases agree with TRBD1. Per the germline V gene, CDR1 is SEHNR and CDR2 is FQNEAQ (reference sequence). The CDR3 contains 14 residues. V was clipped by 7 bases and J by 3 bases; unmatched bases: 8. The chain's CDR3 is CASTETGKEETQYF. The CDR3 bases are TGTGCCAGCACCGAGACAGGGAAGGAAGAGACCCAGTACTTC.

This clone was detected a few times. The J gene is TRBJ1-1, the V gene TRBV3-1 (or the pseudogene TRBV3-2); 10 positions match TRBD1. This CDR3 contains 16 residues. J gave up 10 bases and V 1 base, and 12 bases lay outside the gene matches. Germline lookup yields CDR1 LGHDT and CDR2 YNNKEL (reference sequence). The CDR3 is CASSQGGQGGTDGAFF. The CDR3 nucleotides read TGTGCCAGCAGCCAAGGAGGACAGGGGGGCACTGATGGAGCTTTCTTT.

Note on this clone: The junction departs from the called germline gene at one end, perhaps through a read error. The chain recombines TRBV9 with TRBJ1-4; 7 positions agree with TRBD1. CDR1 is SGDLS, CDR2 YYNGEE, per germline. The CDR3 runs to 15 residues. This chain's CDR3 is CASSVGGQTSEKLFF. In DNA, the CDR3 is TGTGCCAGCAGCGTAGGGGGACAGACTAGTGAAAAACTGTTTTTT.

V and J are TRBV3-1 (or the pseudogene TRBV3-2) and TRBJ2-3; 9 bases line up with TRBD2. The V gene end was trimmed by 4 bases and the J gene end by 3 bases; junction bases not matched to a gene: 14. The CDR3 covers 18 residues. Germline V gene data show CDR1 as LGHDT and CDR2 as YNNKEL (reference sequence). The DNA for the CDR3 is TGTGCCAGCAGCCTCTATATAGCGGGAGCCCTCGGAACAGATACGCAGTATTTT. As protein: CASSLYIAGALGTDTQYF.

The V and J genes are TRBV24-1 and TRBJ2-7; weak D call: TRBD2 (6 bases). Germline lookup yields CDR1 KGHDR and CDR2 SFDVKD. V dropped 4 bases and J dropped 3 bases, with 12 bases sitting between them. The CDR3 is 14 amino acids. The CDR3 bases are TGTGCCACCAGTGACGCGGGGACCCTCTACGAGCAGTACTTC. Translation: CATSDAGTLYEQYF.

The chain combines TRBV7-3 with TRBJ1-2, with a tentative D call TRBD1 (6 bases). CDR3 length: 14 residues. The germline V gene encodes CDR1 SGHTA and CDR2 FQGTGA. The V end lost 6 bases, the J end lost 4 bases, and 15 bases lay between the germline ends. CDR3 in amino acids: CASSSARGAYGYTF. The CDR3 DNA sequence: TGTGCCAGCAGTTCCGCCCGGGGGGCCTATGGCTACACCTTC. The full variable domain, with the rest looked up from reference TRBV7-3 and TRBJ1-2, is GAGVSQTPSNKVTEKGKYVELRCDPISGHTALYWYRQSLGQGPEFLIYFQGTGAADDSGLPNDRFFAVRPEGSVSTLKIQRTERGDSAVYLCASSSARGAYGYTFGSGTRLTVV.

The gene calls are TRBV2 and TRBJ1-5; D gene ambiguous. From germline, CDR1 is SNHLY and CDR2 FYNNEI. The germline V and J ends were trimmed by 7 bases and 0 bases, with 10 bases remaining between them. This CDR3 is built from 14 residues. The CDR3 is CASIKDSSNQPQHF. Here the CDR3 DNA reads TGTGCCAGCATCAAGGACTCTAGCAATCAGCCCCAGCATTTT.

The J gene is TRBJ2-5, the V gene TRBV2, with D hard to call. Germline CDR1 SNHLY, CDR2 FYNNEI. This CDR3 is built from 12 residues. Trimming shortened V by 2 bases and J by 5 bases, and 6 bases separated the two germline ends. The CDR3 nucleotides read TGTGCCAGCAGTGAATGGCTCGAGACCCAGTACTTC. It codes for CASSEWLETQYF.

V and J are TRBV11-2 and TRBJ1-1; D not resolved. Deletions cut 2 bases from V and 10 bases from J, with 11 bases between. Germline CDR1 SGHAT, CDR2 FQNNGV. The CDR3 has 12 amino acids. The DNA for the CDR3 is TGTGCCAGCAGCTTACTGCGGTCGAGAGCTTTCTTT. Translation: CASSLLRSRAFF.

The CDR3: CASSLGGLSTDTQYF. CDR3 nucleotide sequence: TGCGCCAGCAGCTTGGGGGGACTATCCACAGATACGCAGTATTTT. The chain links TRBV5-1 to TRBJ2-3, with TRBD2 matching 7 bases. Unmatched junction bases numbered 3, after V lost 0 bases and J lost 2 bases. CDR1 and CDR2 (germline): SGHRS, YFSETQ. This CDR3 comprises 15 residues.

The table lists this clone with many counts. The V and J genes are TRBV6-2 or TRBV6-3 and TRBJ1-4; 9 nucleotides match TRBD1. CDR3 size: 15 residues. Germline V lookup: CDR1 MNHEY, CDR2 SVGEGT. Trimming cost V 5 bases and J 4 bases; bases outside gene matches: 5. In nucleotides, the CDR3 is TGTGCCAGCAGTGACACAGGGGGCATTAATGAAAAACTGTTTTTT. Translated, it gives CASSDTGGINEKLFF.

The gene calls are TRBV29-1 and TRBJ2-1; 7 bases align to TRBD1. Germline trimming cut 0 bases from V and 7 bases from J; bases unmatched to any gene: 6. Germline CDR1 reads SQVTM; CDR2 reads ANQGSEA. CDR3 length: 14 amino acids. The CDR3 is CSVEEQGPGNEQFF. The CDR3, as DNA: TGCAGCGTTGAAGAACAGGGGCCGGGGAATGAGCAGTTCTTC.

The CDR3 bases are TGTGCCAGCAGCCAAGATCTGGGGCAGGGGGCGCGGTTGGGTGAAAAACTGTTTTTT. Its protein product is CASSQDLGQGARLGEKLFF. This chain uses TRBV14 with TRBJ1-4; TRBD1 agrees at 8 bases. The germline gives CDR1 SGHDN, CDR2 FVKESK. V dropped 0 bases and J dropped 7; count of bases not matched to a gene: 16. The CDR3 is 19 residues long.

This clone came up a few times. V is TRBV3-1 (or the pseudogene TRBV3-2) and J is TRBJ1-5, with 11 bases lining up with TRBD1. V lost 0 bases, J lost 0 bases, and 7 bases stayed unmatched. The CDR3 extends over 19 amino acids. CDR1 LGHDT and CDR2 YNNKEL come from the germline V gene (reference sequence). CDR3 nucleotides: TGTGCCAGCAGCCAAGATGTCTGGACAGGGGGCCTTAGCAATCAGCCCCAGCATTTT. This codes for CASSQDVWTGGLSNQPQHF.

This chain links TRBV7-9 with TRBJ1-2, with 7 nucleotides matching TRBD1. CDR3 length: 14 residues. Germline V CDR1 and CDR2: SEHNR, FQNEAQ (reference sequence). Germline trimming cut 2 bases from V and 2 bases from J; bases unmatched to any gene: 2. CDR3 sequence reads: CASSLIQGNYGYTF. In DNA form, the CDR3 reads TGTGCCAGCAGCTTAATACAGGGGAACTATGGCTACACCTTC. Drawing the rest from reference TRBV7-9 and TRBJ1-2, the complete variable domain is DTGVSQNPRHKITKRGQNVTFRCDPISEHNRLYWYRQTLGQGPEFLTYFQNEAQLEKSRLLSDRFSAERPKGSFSTLEIQRTEQGDSAMYLCASSLIQGNYGYTFGSGTRLTVV.

This clone showed up just a few times. The V and J genes are TRBV7-2 and TRBJ2-4; 9 bases match TRBD1. V shed 5 bases, J shed 6 bases, and the junction held 11 bases outside the gene matches. The germline CDR1 and CDR2 sequences are SGHTA and FQGNSA. The CDR3 runs 16 residues. CDR3 nucleotides: TGTGCCAGCAGCCCAAATCCGGGACAGGGAATAAACATTCAGTACTTC. Protein sequence: CASSPNPGQGINIQYF.

The chain has TRBV4-1 and TRBJ1-1; D is possibly TRBD1 (5 bases). Germline V gives CDR1 MGHRA, CDR2 YSYEKL. V was shortened by 1 base and J by 5 bases, with 20 bases between the two germline ends. The CDR3 sequence is 17 residues long. The CDR3 nucleotides are TGCGCCAGCAGCCAAGGGGCAGTGAGGAGGGGAAGGACTGAAGCTTTCTTT. Protein sequence: CASSQGAVRRGRTEAFF.

This chain joins TRBV2 and TRBJ1-2; possibly TRBD1 for D (6 bases). CDR1 SNHLY and CDR2 FYNNEI come from the germline V gene. With 2 bases removed from V and 4 bases from J, the gap between germline ends came to 11 bases. CDR3 length: 14 residues. The CDR3 here is CASSESGQIYGYTF. CDR3 bases: TGTGCCAGCAGTGAAAGTGGACAGATCTATGGCTACACCTTC.